These 19 T cell receptor beta chains share one sample of origin, sequenced in a study of PD-L1 blockade in urothelial cancer. TCRdb's copy holds only in-frame clones and misses some; the assay was immunoSEQ multiplex PCR. The sample contains under 95,000 clones, 80% to 85% of which appear only once. As for time point: pretreatment peripheral blood. The sequenced sample was PBMCs, obtained around atezolizumab (anti-PD-L1) treatment. These receptors were taken from a woman aged 65 to 85 with urothelial cancer.

The chain uses TRBV5-1 and TRBJ2-7; D not certain. This CDR3 comprises 14 residues. Germline V gene sequence: CDR1 SGHRS, CDR2 YFSETQ. Trimming took 2 bases from V and 6 from J, leaving 15 bases between them. This chain's CDR3 is CASSLRQASGEQYF. The CDR3 DNA sequence: TGCGCCAGCAGCTTAAGGCAGGCCTCTGGCGAGCAGTACTTC.

The chain is built from TRBV2 and TRBJ1-5; tentatively, D is TRBD1 (6 bases). The germline V gene has CDR1 SNHLY and CDR2 FYNNEI. The CDR3 runs to 14 residues. V was trimmed by 5 bases and J by 5 bases, leaving 13 bases between them. CDR3 residues: CASSRGGFDQPQHF. The DNA for the CDR3 is TGTGCCAGCAGTAGGGGGGGGTTCGATCAGCCCCAGCATTTT.

The chain combines TRBV4-1 with TRBJ2-5; D may be TRBD1 (6 bases). Germline V CDR1 and CDR2: MGHRA, YSYEKL. The CDR3 is made up of 15 amino acids. V was pared by 4 bases and J by 1 base, with 13 bases between. The CDR3 region has the DNA TGCGCCAGCAGCCTCACTATGACAGGCCAAGAGACCCAGTACTTC. This encodes CASSLTMTGQETQYF.

The chain couples TRBV7-9 to TRBJ1-1, with D uncertain. Trimming removed 3 bases at V and 0 bases at J, with 8 bases between. This CDR3 region has 14 residues. The V gene's germline CDR1 is SEHNR and CDR2 FQNEAQ (reference sequence). CDR3 in DNA: TGTGCCAGCAGCTTTTGGGCACTGAACACTGAAGCTTTCTTT. Amino acids: CASSFWALNTEAFF. Filled out from reference TRBV7-9 and TRBJ1-1, the complete variable domain reads DTGVSQNPRHKITKRGQNVTFRCDPISEHNRLYWYRQTLGQGPEFLTYFQNEAQLEKSRLLSDRFSAERPKGSFSTLEIQRTEQGDSAMYLCASSFWALNTEAFFGQGTRLTVV.

This chain joins TRBV19 and TRBJ1-5; 8 nucleotides align to TRBD1. The junction had 17 bases not matched to a gene; V was cut back by 7 bases and J by 0 bases. The germline gives CDR1 LNHDA, CDR2 SQIVND (reference sequence). The CDR3 runs 19 residues. Written as DNA, the CDR3 is TGTGCCAGTACCCTATCGGTATCAGGGGGCGGGTATAGCAATCAGCCCCAGCATTTT. Its translation: CASTLSVSGGGYSNQPQHF. Combining the CDR3 with reference TRBV19 and TRBJ1-5 gives the whole variable domain DGGITQSPKYLFRKEGQNVTLSCEQNLNHDAMYWYRQDPGQGLRLIYYSQIVNDFQKGDIAEGYSVSREKKESFPLTVTSAQKNPTAFYLCASTLSVSGGGYSNQPQHFGDGTRLSIL.

The rearrangement uses TRBV30 and TRBJ2-5, with a tentative D call TRBD1 (9 bases). V lost 4 bases and J 4 bases, leaving 19 bases between the germline ends. The germline V gene has CDR1 GTSNPN and CDR2 SVGIG (reference sequence). CDR3 length equals 15 residues. The CDR3 DNA reads as TGTGCCTGGAATCTGGGACAGGGACTAGGAGAGACCCAGTACTTC. It codes for CAWNLGQGLGETQYF.

Only a few counts were recorded for this clone. The rearrangement links TRBV10-3 to TRBJ2-7; 11 bases agree with TRBD1. Germline assignment: CDR1 ENHRY and CDR2 SYGVKD. The CDR3 runs 13 residues. With 6 bases clipped from V and 4 bases from J, the junction kept 2 bases outside the gene matches. The CDR3 region has the DNA TGTGCCATCAGAGGACAGGGGGCTTACGAGCAGTACTTC. As protein: CAIRGQGAYEQYF.

DNA for the CDR3: TGTGCCTGGGGACTAGGGCGCTCCTACAATGAGCAGTTCTTC. Its protein product is CAWGLGRSYNEQFF. This chain uses TRBV30 with TRBJ2-1; 7 positions agree with TRBD2. The ends lost 5 bases at V and 0 bases at J; junction bases unmatched: 4. The CDR3 loop spans 14 amino acids. Germline lookup yields CDR1 GTSNPN and CDR2 SVGIG (reference sequence).

The chain carries TRBV30 and TRBJ1-2, with D uncertain. The CDR3 loop spans 15 amino acids. V lost 0 bases, J lost 4 bases, and 15 bases lay in between. CDR1 GTSNPN and CDR2 SVGIG come from the germline V gene (reference sequence). The CDR3, as DNA: TGTGCCTGGAGTGTAACCCCGAATCTAGGCTATGGCTACACCTTC. Translated: CAWSVTPNLGYGYTF.

V is TRBV28 and J is TRBJ1-5, with D uncertain. There are 15 residues in the CDR3. Trimming shortened V by 5 bases and J by 0 bases, and 11 bases separated the two germline ends. CDR1 and CDR2 from the germline V gene are MDHEN and SYDVKM. CDR3 sequence reads: CASSLPGNSNQPQHF. CDR3 DNA: TGTGCCAGCAGTCTGCCGGGGAATAGCAATCAGCCCCAGCATTTT. The complete variable domain, with remaining parts taken from reference TRBV28 and TRBJ1-5, reads DVKVTQSSRYLVKRTGEKVFLECVQDMDHENMFWYRQDPGLGLRLIYFSYDVKMKEKGDIPEGYSVSREKKERFSLILESASTNQTSMYLCASSLPGNSNQPQHFGDGTRLSIL.

This rearrangement joins TRBV4-1 to TRBJ1-2; no definite D call. V lost 0 bases to trimming and J lost 4 bases, with 12 bases between them. CDR1 is MGHRA, CDR2 YSYEKL, per germline. CDR3 length: 15 residues. This CDR3 is CASSQDRPGVYGYTF. Written as DNA, the CDR3 is TGCGCCAGCAGCCAAGATCGTCCGGGAGTCTATGGCTACACCTTC.

A few counts support this clone. The chain uses TRBV28 and TRBJ2-7, with TRBD2 identical over 8 bases. The CDR3 runs 15 residues. Germline-derived CDR1 and CDR2 are MDHEN and SYDVKM. Trimming removed 8 bases from V and 2 bases from J; junction bases left unmatched: 11. The CDR3 bases are TGTGCCAGCCTTACCCCGTCGGGAGGGCCCTACGAGCAGTACTTC. It encodes CASLTPSGGPYEQYF.

The chain recombines TRBV2 with TRBJ2-5; 8 positions match TRBD1. With V trimmed by 5 bases and J by 1 base, 6 bases remained unmatched. CDR1 is SNHLY and CDR2 is FYNNEI in the germline V gene. This CDR3 spans 15 amino acids. CDR3 sequence reads: CASSLGTGAQETQYF. CDR3 sequence (DNA): TGTGCCAGCAGTCTAGGGACAGGAGCCCAAGAGACCCAGTACTTC.

The chain links TRBV30 to TRBJ1-4; D is possibly TRBD1 (5 bases). CDR3 length equals 16 residues. CDR1 GTSNPN and CDR2 SVGIG come from the germline V gene (reference sequence). V was clipped by 4 bases and J by 7 bases, with 22 bases between them. The CDR3 here is CAWTNPWGGRGEKLFF. In DNA, the CDR3 is TGTGCCTGGACCAACCCCTGGGGGGGTAGGGGTGAAAAACTGTTTTTT.

The gene calls are TRBV7-9 and TRBJ1-2; maybe TRBD1 (5 bases). This CDR3 contains 14 residues. Trimming removed 2 bases at V and 1 base at J, with 8 bases between. Germline CDR1 reads SEHNR; CDR2 reads FQNEAQ (reference sequence). CDR3: CASSLPGLNYGYTF. The CDR3, as DNA: TGTGCCAGCAGCTTACCGGGACTTAACTATGGCTACACCTTC.

In its sample, this clone was seen once. The chain uses TRBV9 and TRBJ2-3; no definite D call. Per germline, CDR1 SGDLS and CDR2 YYNGEE. Deletions cut 0 bases from V and 0 bases from J, with 8 bases between. The CDR3 is 15 amino acids. CDR3 in DNA: TGTGCCAGCAGCGTAGATCGGTTTAGCACAGATACGCAGTATTTT. This gives the protein CASSVDRFSTDTQYF.

This clone was seen only once. This chain uses TRBV6-5 with TRBJ2-7; D possibly corresponds to TRBD1 (5 bases). The length of the CDR3 is 14 residues. Trimming stripped 0 bases from V and 2 bases from J, with 8 bases between. Germline values: CDR1 MNHEY, CDR2 SVGAGI. The CDR3 spells CASSYSTAAYEQYF. The CDR3 nucleotides read TGTGCCAGCAGTTACTCGACAGCCGCCTACGAGCAGTACTTC.

This chain connects TRBV11-2 to TRBJ1-5; D is possibly TRBD1 (6 bases). V lost 6 bases and J 1 base, leaving 13 bases between the germline ends. This CDR3 is built from 15 residues. From germline, CDR1 is SGHAT and CDR2 FQNNGV. CDR3: CASSFEGVSNQPQHF. The CDR3 DNA reads as TGTGCCAGCAGTTTTGAGGGGGTAAGCAATCAGCCCCAGCATTTT.

The rearrangement uses TRBV6-6 and TRBJ1-4, with 12 bases lining up with TRBD1. The V and J ends lost 6 bases and 7 bases, in that order; junction bases with no gene match: 9. Germline CDR1 and CDR2: MNHNY and SVGAGI (reference sequence). The CDR3 consists of 16 residues. CDR3 DNA: TGTGCCAGCAGAGTCCCGGGACAGGGGGCGGCTGAAAAACTGTTTTTT. It encodes CASRVPGQGAAEKLFF.